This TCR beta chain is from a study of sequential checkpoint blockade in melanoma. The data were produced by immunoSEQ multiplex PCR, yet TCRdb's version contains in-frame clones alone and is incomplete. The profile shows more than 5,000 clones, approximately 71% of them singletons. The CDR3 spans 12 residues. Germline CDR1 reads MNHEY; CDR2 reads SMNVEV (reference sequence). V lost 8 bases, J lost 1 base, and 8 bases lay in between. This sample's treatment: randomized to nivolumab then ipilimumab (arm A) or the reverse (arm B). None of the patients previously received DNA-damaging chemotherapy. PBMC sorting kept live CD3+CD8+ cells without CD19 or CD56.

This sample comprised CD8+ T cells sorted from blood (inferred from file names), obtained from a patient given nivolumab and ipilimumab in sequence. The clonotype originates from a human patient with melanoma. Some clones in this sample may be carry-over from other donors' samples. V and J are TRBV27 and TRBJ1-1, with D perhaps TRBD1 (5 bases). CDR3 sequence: CASFRANTEAFF. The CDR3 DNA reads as TGTGCCAGCTTCAGGGCGAACACTGAAGCTTTCTTT.